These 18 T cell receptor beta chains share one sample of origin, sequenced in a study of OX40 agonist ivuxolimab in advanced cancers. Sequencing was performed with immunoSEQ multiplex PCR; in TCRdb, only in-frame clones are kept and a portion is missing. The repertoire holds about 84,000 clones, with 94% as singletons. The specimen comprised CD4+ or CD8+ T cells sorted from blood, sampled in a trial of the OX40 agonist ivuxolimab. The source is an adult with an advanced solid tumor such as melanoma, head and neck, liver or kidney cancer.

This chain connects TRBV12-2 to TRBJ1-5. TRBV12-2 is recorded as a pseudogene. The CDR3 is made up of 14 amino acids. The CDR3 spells CASRTDGEHQPQHF. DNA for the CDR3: TGTGCAAGTCGAACAGACGGGGAGCATCAGCCCCAGCATTTT.

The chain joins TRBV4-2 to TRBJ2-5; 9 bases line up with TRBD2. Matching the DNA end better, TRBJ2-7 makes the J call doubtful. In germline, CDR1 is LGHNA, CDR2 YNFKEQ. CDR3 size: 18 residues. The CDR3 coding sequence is TGTGCCAGCAGCCCCTTGGGTAGCGGGAGTTACCCCTCCTACGAGCAGTACTTC. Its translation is CASSPLGSGSYPSYEQYF.

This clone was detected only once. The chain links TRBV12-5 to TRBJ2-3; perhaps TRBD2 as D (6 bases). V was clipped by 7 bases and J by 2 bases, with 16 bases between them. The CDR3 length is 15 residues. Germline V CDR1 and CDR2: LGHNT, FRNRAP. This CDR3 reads CASASDYEDTDTQYF. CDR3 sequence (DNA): TGTGCTAGTGCTTCGGACTACGAGGACACAGATACGCAGTATTTT.

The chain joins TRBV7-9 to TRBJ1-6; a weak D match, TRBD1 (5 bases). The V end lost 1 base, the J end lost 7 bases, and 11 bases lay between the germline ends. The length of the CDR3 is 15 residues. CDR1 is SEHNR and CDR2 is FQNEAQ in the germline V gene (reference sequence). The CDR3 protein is CASSLERGLNSPLHF. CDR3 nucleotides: TGTGCCAGCAGCTTAGAAAGGGGCCTCAATTCACCCCTCCACTTT.

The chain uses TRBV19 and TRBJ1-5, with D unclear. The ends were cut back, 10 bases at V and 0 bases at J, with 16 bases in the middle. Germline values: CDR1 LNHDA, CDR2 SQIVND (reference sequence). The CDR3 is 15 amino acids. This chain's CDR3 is CATQRALYSNQPQHF. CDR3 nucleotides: TGTGCCACTCAGAGGGCCCTATATAGCAATCAGCCCCAGCATTTT.

Here the CDR3 reads CASSFKGLAYGYTF. The CDR3 DNA sequence: TGTGCCAGCAGCTTCAAAGGGTTGGCCTATGGCTACACCTTC. This rearrangement joins TRBV11-3 to TRBJ1-2, with D uncertain. The germline gives CDR1 SGHNT, CDR2 YENEEA. Trimming took 3 bases from V and 4 from J, leaving 12 bases between them. The CDR3 is made up of 14 amino acids. The variable domain in full, with the rest retrieved from reference TRBV11-3 and TRBJ1-2, is EAGVVQSPRYKIIEKKQPVAFWCNPISGHNTLYWYLQNLGQGPELLIRYENEEAVDDSQLPKDRFSAERLKGVDSTLKIQPAELGDSAVYLCASSFKGLAYGYTFGSGTRLTVV.

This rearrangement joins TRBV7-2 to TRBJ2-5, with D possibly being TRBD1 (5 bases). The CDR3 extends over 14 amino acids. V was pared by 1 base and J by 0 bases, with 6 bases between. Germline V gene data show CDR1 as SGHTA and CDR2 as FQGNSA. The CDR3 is CASSLVQDQETQYF. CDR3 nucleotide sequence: TGTGCCAGCAGCTTAGTACAGGACCAAGAGACCCAGTACTTC.

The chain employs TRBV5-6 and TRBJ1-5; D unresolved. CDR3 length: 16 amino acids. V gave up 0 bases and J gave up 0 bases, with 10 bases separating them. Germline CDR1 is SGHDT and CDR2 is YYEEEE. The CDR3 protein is CASSLGADYSNQPQHF. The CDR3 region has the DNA TGTGCCAGCAGCTTGGGGGCCGATTATAGCAATCAGCCCCAGCATTTT.

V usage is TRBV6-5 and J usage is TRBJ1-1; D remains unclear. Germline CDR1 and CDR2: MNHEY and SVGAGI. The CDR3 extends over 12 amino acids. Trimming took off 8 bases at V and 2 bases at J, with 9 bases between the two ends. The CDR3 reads CASHGLNTEAFF. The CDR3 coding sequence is TGTGCCAGCCACGGCCTAAACACTGAAGCTTTCTTT.

DNA of the CDR3: TGTGCCAGCAGTGGGGACAGCCCAGACAATGAGCAGTTCTTC. It codes for CASSGDSPDNEQFF. The chain has TRBV28 and TRBJ2-1; 7 nucleotides align to TRBD1. CDR3 length equals 14 residues. J lost 5 bases, V lost 5 bases, and 6 bases had no gene match. Germline lookup yields CDR1 MDHEN and CDR2 SYDVKM. Full variable domain (outside the CDR3, taken from reference TRBV28 and TRBJ2-1): DVKVTQSSRYLVKRTGEKVFLECVQDMDHENMFWYRQDPGLGLRLIYFSYDVKMKEKGDIPEGYSVSREKKERFSLILESASTNQTSMYLCASSGDSPDNEQFFGPGTRLTVL.

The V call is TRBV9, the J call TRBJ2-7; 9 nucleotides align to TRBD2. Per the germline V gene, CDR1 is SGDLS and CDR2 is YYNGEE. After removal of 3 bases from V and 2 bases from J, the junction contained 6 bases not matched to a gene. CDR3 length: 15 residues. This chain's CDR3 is CASSAEREVTYEQYF. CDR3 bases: TGTGCCAGCAGCGCCGAGCGGGAGGTGACCTACGAGCAGTACTTC.

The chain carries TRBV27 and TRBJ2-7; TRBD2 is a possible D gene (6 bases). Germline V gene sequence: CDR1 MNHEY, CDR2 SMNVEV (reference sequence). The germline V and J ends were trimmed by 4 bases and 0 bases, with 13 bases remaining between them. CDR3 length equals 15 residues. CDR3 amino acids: CASSWGDGSSYEQYF. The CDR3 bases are TGTGCCAGCAGTTGGGGGGACGGGAGCTCCTACGAGCAGTACTTC.

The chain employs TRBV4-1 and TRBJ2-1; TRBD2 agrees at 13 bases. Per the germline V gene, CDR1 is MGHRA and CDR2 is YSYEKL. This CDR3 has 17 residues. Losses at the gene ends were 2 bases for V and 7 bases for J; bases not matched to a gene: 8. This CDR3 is CASSQMSGTSGKNEQFF. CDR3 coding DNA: TGCGCCAGCAGCCAAATGTCCGGGACTAGCGGGAAGAATGAGCAGTTCTTC.

CDR3 bases: TGTGCCAGCAGCCCCGGGGGGTGGAACACTGAAGCTTTCTTT. Translation gives CASSPGGWNTEAFF. This sequence joins TRBV7-2 and TRBJ1-1; TRBD1 might be the D (5 bases). This CDR3 has 14 amino acids. Germline V gene data show CDR1 as SGHTA and CDR2 as FQGNSA. The germline V and J ends were trimmed by 5 bases and 1 base, with 11 bases remaining between them.

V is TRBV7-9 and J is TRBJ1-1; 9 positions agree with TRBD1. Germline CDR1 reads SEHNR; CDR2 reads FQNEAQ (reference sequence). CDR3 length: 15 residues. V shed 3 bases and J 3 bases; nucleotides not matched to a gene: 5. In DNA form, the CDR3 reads TGTGCCAGCAGCTTGACAGGGGGGACGGACACTGAAGCTTTCTTT. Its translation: CASSLTGGTDTEAFF.

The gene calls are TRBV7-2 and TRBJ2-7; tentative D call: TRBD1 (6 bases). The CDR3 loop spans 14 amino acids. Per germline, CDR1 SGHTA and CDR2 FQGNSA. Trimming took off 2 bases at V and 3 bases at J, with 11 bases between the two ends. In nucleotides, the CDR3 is TGTGCCAGCAGCTTAATACAGGGTTACTACGAGCAGTACTTC. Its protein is CASSLIQGYYEQYF.

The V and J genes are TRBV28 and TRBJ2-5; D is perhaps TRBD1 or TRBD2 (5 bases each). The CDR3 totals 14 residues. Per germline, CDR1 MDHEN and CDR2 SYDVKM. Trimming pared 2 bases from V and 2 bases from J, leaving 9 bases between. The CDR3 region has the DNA TGTGCCAGCAGTTTAGAGGGACGGCAAGAGACCCAGTACTTC. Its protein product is CASSLEGRQETQYF.

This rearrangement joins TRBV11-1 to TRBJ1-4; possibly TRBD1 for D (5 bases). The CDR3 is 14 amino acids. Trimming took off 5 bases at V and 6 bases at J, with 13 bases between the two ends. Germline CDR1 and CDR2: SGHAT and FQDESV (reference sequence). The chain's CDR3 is CASSHRSSDEKLFF. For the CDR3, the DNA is TGTGCCAGCAGCCACAGGTCATCGGATGAAAAACTGTTTTTT.